The next 16 T cell receptor beta chains were all read from a single sample in a study of cytomegalovirus exposure and HLA in healthy donors. In the PCR, 60 Vbeta and 13 Jbeta primers were used. Sequenced by immunoSEQ multiplex PCR; TCRdb stores in-frame clones only, minus some. This sample's table reports approximately 120,000 clones. The sample consisted of PBMCs. Receptors originate from a man aged 40-49 years in good health and CMV-seronegative.

The V call is TRBV11-3, the J call TRBJ2-2, with 9 positions matching TRBD1. Trimming at V came to 5 bases and at J to 5 bases, leaving 9 bases not matched to a gene. The CDR3 runs 16 residues. Germline V lookup: CDR1 SGHNT, CDR2 YENEEA. CDR3 sequence (DNA): TGTGCCAGCAGCCGAAGGCGGGACAGGGTTACCGGGGAGCTGTTTTTT. Translating gives CASSRRRDRVTGELFF.

The gene calls are TRBV6-5 and TRBJ1-6; D may be TRBD1 (5 bases). In germline, CDR1 is MNHEY, CDR2 SVGAGI. The CDR3 has 15 amino acids. V lost 6 bases and J 4 bases, leaving 13 bases between the germline ends. CDR3 amino acids: CASSRQNRYNSPLHF. The CDR3 DNA sequence: TGTGCCAGCAGCAGACAGAACCGATATAATTCACCCCTCCACTTT.

This chain connects TRBV6-1 to TRBJ2-7, with 8 bases identical to TRBD2. The CDR3 consists of 14 residues. V dropped 6 bases and J dropped 2; count of bases not matched to a gene: 6. Per the germline V gene, CDR1 is MNHNS and CDR2 is SASEGT. CDR3 region: CASRTYGRAYEQYF. The CDR3 coding sequence is TGTGCCAGCAGGACGTACGGGAGGGCCTACGAGCAGTACTTC.

The chain recombines TRBV19 with TRBJ2-7, with D possibly being TRBD2 (5 bases). The CDR3 has 14 residues. V was cut by 6 bases and J by 0 bases, with 12 bases left in between. The germline CDR1 and CDR2 sequences are LNHDA and SQIVND (reference sequence). The CDR3 sequence: CASSRRPDSYEQYF. CDR3 nucleotide sequence: TGTGCCAGTAGCAGGAGGCCCGACTCCTACGAGCAGTACTTC.

This chain connects TRBV23-1 to TRBJ1-5; 7 positions agree with TRBD1. TRBV23-1 is labeled an ORF, and its function is uncertain. CDR3 length equals 16 residues. Trimming cost V 3 bases and J 0 bases; bases outside gene matches: 5. The CDR3 loop reads CASSQPWTGSNQPQHF. CDR3 coding DNA: TGCGCCAGCAGTCAGCCCTGGACAGGTAGCAATCAGCCCCAGCATTTT.

The chain links TRBV9 to TRBJ2-1, with TRBD2 matching over 8 bases. Trimming at V came to 0 bases and at J to 6 bases, leaving 11 bases not matched to a gene. This CDR3 region has 17 residues. Germline CDR1 SGDLS, CDR2 YYNGEE. In nucleotides, the CDR3 is TGTGCCAGCAGCGTAGTCCCCCAGCGGGAGTTTGTCAATGAGCAGTTCTTC. Amino acids: CASSVVPQREFVNEQFF.

The chain has TRBV9 and TRBJ2-3, with 10 bases that match TRBD2. Unmatched junction bases numbered 3, after V lost 1 base and J lost 1 base. This CDR3 spans 16 amino acids. Germline lookup yields CDR1 SGDLS and CDR2 YYNGEE. CDR3 DNA: TGTGCCAGCAGCGTACAGCTAGCGGGGGGCACAGATACGCAGTATTTT. It specifies CASSVQLAGGTDTQYF.

The chain recombines TRBV5-6 with TRBJ1-4; 10 positions match TRBD1. Germline trimming cut 1 base from V and 4 bases from J; bases unmatched to any gene: 7. Germline CDR1 reads SGHDT; CDR2 reads YYEEEE. CDR3 length: 17 amino acids. CDR3 amino acids: CASSLPTGGQDNEKLFF. In DNA, the CDR3 is TGTGCCAGCAGCTTGCCGACAGGGGGCCAGGATAATGAAAAACTGTTTTTT.

The DNA of the CDR3 is TGTGCCAGCAGCCGAAGGGACAGGACCAACACCGGGGAGCTGTTTTTT. Amino acids: CASSRRDRTNTGELFF. The chain links TRBV7-2 to TRBJ2-2; 8 bases map to TRBD1. This CDR3 region has 16 residues. V was pared by 5 bases and J by 2 bases, with 7 bases of the junction left unmatched. Germline V gene data show CDR1 as SGHTA and CDR2 as FQGNSA.

The chain uses TRBV9 and TRBJ2-3; TRBD2 aligns across 10 bases. There are 16 residues in the CDR3. V was pared by 0 bases and J by 1 base, with 2 bases of the junction left unmatched. Germline CDR1 SGDLS, CDR2 YYNGEE. The CDR3 region is CASSVVTSGGTDTQYF. The CDR3 DNA is TGTGCCAGCAGCGTAGTAACTAGCGGGGGCACAGATACGCAGTATTTT.

This rearrangement joins TRBV11-2 to TRBJ1-2, with 8 bases aligning to TRBD1. V lost 5 bases and J lost 4; bases outside the gene matches: 6. In germline, CDR1 is SGHAT, CDR2 FQNNGV. This CDR3 is built from 14 residues. The CDR3 region has the DNA TGTGCCAGCAGCCGGACAGGGAAAGGCTATGGCTACACCTTC. Translated: CASSRTGKGYGYTF.

V is TRBV30 and J is TRBJ2-1; TRBD2 agrees at 7 bases. Per the germline V gene, CDR1 is GTSNPN and CDR2 is SVGIG (reference sequence). The CDR3 loop spans 14 amino acids. Trimming took 0 bases from V and 6 from J; bases not matched to a gene: 5. CDR3 sequence (DNA): TGTGCCTGGAGTGTGAAGGGCGGGGGCAATGAGCAGTTCTTC. It yields the protein CAWSVKGGGNEQFF.

The chain uses TRBV28 and TRBJ1-2, with TRBD1 as a possible D gene (6 bases). Germline lookup yields CDR1 MDHEN and CDR2 SYDVKM. The CDR3 has 12 amino acids. The V and J ends lost 1 base and 14 bases respectively, with 14 bases between them. CDR3 nucleotide sequence: TGTGCCAGCAGTTTATCGACAGGCCCCAAGACCTTC. It specifies CASSLSTGPKTF.

The chain carries TRBV11-3 and TRBJ1-6, with D uncertain. CDR1 and CDR2 (germline): SGHNT, YENEEA. Trimming removed 3 bases from V and 4 bases from J, with 10 bases in between. CDR3 length: 15 residues. Here the CDR3 DNA reads TGTGCCAGCAGCTTCACGACGGGTTATAATTCACCCCTCCACTTT. Its protein is CASSFTTGYNSPLHF.

J is TRBJ1-1 and V is TRBV5-1, with 11 positions matching TRBD1. V was clipped by 1 base and J by 5 bases; unmatched bases: 13. This CDR3 has 18 residues. Germline-derived CDR1 and CDR2 are SGHRS and YFSETQ. The CDR3 here is CASSLRSGTGGFSTEAFF. CDR3 sequence (DNA): TGCGCCAGCAGCTTGAGGTCCGGGACAGGGGGGTTTTCTACTGAAGCTTTCTTT.

The chain couples TRBV7-5 to TRBJ2-5; the table's D call TRBD2 went unverified against the DNA. TRBV7-5 is a pseudogene locus. CDR3 length: 16 residues. The CDR3 nucleotides are TGTGCCAGAAGCTTAGGGTCAGTGGACTGCCAAGAGACCCAGTACTTC. It encodes CARSLGSVDCQETQYF.